This TCR beta chain is from a study of T cells in Graves' hyperthyroidism and ophthalmopathy. Study-wide results and limits: Ophthalmopathy was model-predicted a median about 7.1 months pre-onset.

Deletions cut 0 bases from V and 8 bases from J, with 10 bases between. This CDR3 has 13 amino acids. Germline-derived CDR1 and CDR2 are LGHDT and YNNKEL (reference sequence). This clonotype was seen many times. Its antigen remains unknown. Extraction of PBMCs used around 9.6 ml of fresh peripheral blood. Regions amplified from RNA transcripts were the TCR beta CDR3 regions. An initial round of RT-PCR targeting the TCR CDR3 relied on the HTBI primer set. TCRdb used MiXCR to reprocess the multiplex PCR reads, holding one entry per CDR3 protein. The data contain 500,000 to 700,000 distinct CDR3 sequences, roughly 17% of them singletons.

This receptor was obtained from a young woman with Graves' hyperthyroidism. The chain combines TRBV3-1 with TRBJ1-1; a weak D match, TRBD1 (5 bases). Source material: blood. The CDR3 is CASSQDGAGEAFF. The CDR3 DNA reads as TGTGCCAGCAGCCAAGACGGGGCAGGAGAAGCTTTCTTT.